Listed below are T cell receptor beta chains from one sample, sequenced in a study of blood T cell repertoires in COVID-19. Measured with immunoSEQ multiplex PCR; TCRdb has only the in-frame clones, and not every one. The top ten clones hold about 5% of a sample with 150,000 to 200,000 clones, around 85% of them seen once. The specimen sequenced was peripheral blood. These receptors came from a human donor in a cohort sampled during active COVID-19. Each CDR3 is given with its conserved first and last residue. D genes are given only for firm matches. Some rows have no size entry. The others give once, few or many, or a class for an expanded clone.

abundance	d_gene	len	j_gene	v_gene	CDR3nt	CDR3aa
.	.	12	TRBJ2-7	TRBV7-9	TGTGCCAGCAGCCCCGACACATACGAGCAGTACTTC	CASSPDTYEQYF
.	TRBD1	15	TRBJ1-5	TRBV18	TGTGCCAGCTCACCGACAGGGGGTGAAGTTCAGCCCCAGCATTTT	CASSPTGGEVQPQHF
.	TRBD2	15	TRBJ2-3	TRBV23-1	TGCGCCAGCAGTTCCATAGCGGGAGACACAGATACGCAGTATTTT	CASSSIAGDTDTQYF
.	TRBD1	16	TRBJ1-4	TRBV28	TGTGCCAGCAGTTTGGGACAGGGAATAACTAATGAAAAACTGTTTTTT	CASSLGQGITNEKLFF
.	.	15	TRBJ2-7	TRBV3-1/TRBV3-2	TGTGCCAGCAGCCAAGTTAGCGGAAGCTCCTACGAGCAGTACTTC	CASSQVSGSSYEQYF
.	.	13	TRBJ1-2	TRBV29-1	TGCAGCGTTGAAGAGGTTTCCGGCTATGGCTACACCTTC	CSVEEVSGYGYTF
.	TRBD2	13	TRBJ2-3	TRBV3-1/TRBV3-2	TGTGCCAGCCGGACTAGCGGGAGGGATACGCAGTATTTT	CASRTSGRDTQYF
.	TRBD1	14	TRBJ2-3	TRBV28	TGTGCCAGCAGTTCGACAGGGGTTAGAGATACGCAGTATTTT	CASSSTGVRDTQYF
.	.	15	TRBJ1-2	TRBV5-4	TGTGCCAGCAGCCCCGGGGAGGGAGGAGTATCTAGCTACACCTTC	CASSPGEGGVSSYTF
.	.	16	TRBJ2-1	TRBV5-1	TGCGCCAGCAGCTTGGTAATGGGGGCCTCGGGCAATGAGCAGTTCTTC	CASSLVMGASGNEQFF
.	TRBD1	16	TRBJ2-3	TRBV3-1/TRBV3-2	TGTGCCAGCAGCTTAAGCGACAGGGGGACTACAGATACGCAGTATTTT	CASSLSDRGTTDTQYF
.	.	13	TRBJ2-5	TRBV5-5	TGTGCCAGCAGCCACGAGAGCCAAGAGACCCAGTACTTC	CASSHESQETQYF
.	TRBD1	14	TRBJ2-7	TRBV5-8	TGTGCCAGCAGCTTCCGGGACAGGTTTTACGAGCAGTACTTC	CASSFRDRFYEQYF
few	.	15	TRBJ2-6	TRBV7-8	TGTGCCAGCAGCTCCAGGGACTCTGGGGCCAACGTCCTGACTTTC	CASSSRDSGANVLTF
.	TRBD2	18	TRBJ2-7	TRBV5-1	TGCGCCAGCAGCTTCGCTAGCGGGAGTAAAATAGGCTCCTACGAGCAGTACTTC	CASSFASGSKIGSYEQYF
few	.	12	TRBJ2-5	TRBV28	TGTGCCAGCAGTCTCACCAGAGAGACCCAGTACTTC	CASSLTRETQYF
.	.	14	TRBJ1-6	TRBV6-5	TGTGCCAGCAGTTACCTGGGGGCCGGATCACCCCTCCACTTT	CASSYLGAGSPLHF
.	.	14	TRBJ1-1	TRBV6-2/TRBV6-3	TGTGCCAGCAGTTACTCGATCCCCGCGGGAGCGGCTTTCTTT	CASSYSIPAGAAFF
once	.	13	TRBJ2-7	TRBV6-4	TGTGCCAGCAGTGCCCAAGGAGGAACCGAGCAGTACTTC	CASSAQGGTEQYF
.	.	15	TRBJ1-3	TRBV7-9	TGTGCCAGCAGCCCGCCCCGGAGCTCTGGAAACACCATATATTTT	CASSPPRSSGNTIYF
.	TRBD2	18	TRBJ2-7	TRBV4-1	TGCGCCAGCAGCCAAGATTTACCGACCACTAGCGGGGTCCGCGAGCAGTACTTC	CASSQDLPTTSGVREQYF
.	.	13	TRBJ2-7	TRBV28	TGTGCCAGCAGCCCTACAGGGTTAAACGAGCAGTACTTC	CASSPTGLNEQYF
.	TRBD2	18	TRBJ2-2	TRBV5-1	TGCGCCAGCAGCCGGGTTCTAGCGGGAGGGCCCCTGGCCGGGGAGCTGTTTTTT	CASSRVLAGGPLAGELFF
once	TRBD1	15	TRBJ2-7	TRBV24-1	TGTGCCACCAGTGATCCGGGACAGGGGTCCTACGAGCAGTACTTC	CATSDPGQGSYEQYF
.	.	14	TRBJ1-5	TRBV5-5	TGTGCCAGCAGCTGGGGCAGTCTCAATCAGCCCCAGCATTTT	CASSWGSLNQPQHF
few	.	14	TRBJ1-2	TRBV7-9	TGTGCCAGCAGCCCCAGGTCGGAGGCCTATGGCTACACCTTC	CASSPRSEAYGYTF
.	TRBD2	18	TRBJ2-5	TRBV25-1	TGTGCCAGCAGTGAATTCGGGGGCGGGGGGGCCCTGTGGGAGACCCAGTACTTC	CASSEFGGGGALWETQYF
.	TRBD1	14	TRBJ1-2	TRBV6-2/TRBV6-3	TGTGCCAGCAGTTCCGGGACAGGGGGCTTTGGCTACACCTTC	CASSSGTGGFGYTF
.	.	17	TRBJ1-6	TRBV7-9	TGTGCCAGCAGCTTATCCGAACCGACCAGGGTTTCTTCACCCCTCCACTTT	CASSLSEPTRVSSPLHF
once	TRBD2	14	TRBJ2-1	TRBV29-1	TGCAGCGTCTCGGGACTAGCGGGGGAGGGTGAGCAGTTCTTC	CSVSGLAGEGEQFF
.	.	14	TRBJ1-1	TRBV28	TGTGCCAGCAGTCTCTCTAGGAGAAGCACTGAAGCTTTCTTT	CASSLSRRSTEAFF
.	TRBD1	17	TRBJ2-7	TRBV6-2/TRBV6-3	TGTGCCAGCAGTTACTCGATTGGGACAGGGGGCTCCTACGAGCAGTACTTC	CASSYSIGTGGSYEQYF
.	TRBD2	14	TRBJ2-7	TRBV11-2	TGTGCCAGCCGCTTTGAGCGGGGCTCCTACGAGCAGTACTTC	CASRFERGSYEQYF
.	.	16	TRBJ1-1	TRBV4-3	TGCGCCAGCAGCTCAGAGCTGGCGGCCGGGGACACTGAAGCTTTCTTT	CASSSELAAGDTEAFF
many	TRBD2	18	TRBJ2-1	TRBV3-1/TRBV3-2	TGTGCCAGCAGCCAAGCCGGGGCTAGCGGCCGAGTCTACAATGAGCAGTTCTTC	CASSQAGASGRVYNEQFF
.	.	13	TRBJ1-2	TRBV20-1	TGCAGTGCTAGTCTTTCGGCCGCGGATGGCTACACCTTC	CSASLSAADGYTF
.	TRBD1	15	TRBJ2-7	TRBV6-5	TGTGCCAGCAGTTACGTGGGACAGGGGGGCGAGGAGCAGTACTTC	CASSYVGQGGEEQYF
.	TRBD2	16	TRBJ2-3	TRBV10-3	TGTGCCATCAATCGAACTAGCGGGGGCCCCTGGGATACGCAGTATTTT	CAINRTSGGPWDTQYF
.	TRBD1	13	TRBJ2-7	TRBV24-1	TGTGCCACCAGTGATAACAGGGGCTACGAGCAGTACTTC	CATSDNRGYEQYF
.	TRBD1	15	TRBJ2-7	TRBV5-5	TGTGCCAGCAGCGGTCCGGGACAGGGGTCCTACGAGCAGTACTTC	CASSGPGQGSYEQYF
.	TRBD1	15	TRBJ2-7	TRBV4-3	TGCGCCAGCAGCCCCGGACAGGGGCGAGGGTACGAGCAGTACTTC	CASSPGQGRGYEQYF
once	TRBD1	16	TRBJ1-1	TRBV7-6	TGTGCCAGCAGCCGCACAGGGGGACCTTGGAACACTGAAGCTTTCTTT	CASSRTGGPWNTEAFF
.	.	16	TRBJ2-6	TRBV4-3	TGCGCCAGCAGCCAAGATCTGAGCTCTGGGGCCAACGTCCTGACTTTC	CASSQDLSSGANVLTF
.	TRBD1	14	TRBJ2-7	TRBV28	TGTGCCAGCAGTCCGGGACAGGGGACCTACGAGCAGTACTTC	CASSPGQGTYEQYF
.	.	15	TRBJ1-2	TRBV7-3	TGTGCCAGCAGCTCCGGGCCCGGGAGTTTGAATGGCTACACCTTC	CASSSGPGSLNGYTF
.	.	15	TRBJ2-3	TRBV30	TGTGCCTGGAGTCCCCCAGCGGGTCAAACAGATACGCAGTATTTT	CAWSPPAGQTDTQYF
.	.	14	TRBJ2-7	TRBV6-1	TGTGCCAGCAGTGAAGCTAGGAGTCCGGGCGAGCAGTACTTC	CASSEARSPGEQYF
few	.	14	TRBJ1-1	TRBV28	TGTGCCAGCAGACCGACGACAGGGAACACTGAAGCTTTCTTT	CASRPTTGNTEAFF
.	TRBD2	15	TRBJ2-3	TRBV19	TGTGCCAGTATGAAGCGAGGACTAGCAGCGGATACGCAGTATTTT	CASMKRGLAADTQYF
.	TRBD1	14	TRBJ1-2	TRBV5-6	TGTGCCAGCAGCGGGGACAGGGGTCTCTATGGCTACACCTTC	CASSGDRGLYGYTF
.	.	16	TRBJ2-2	TRBV5-5	TGTGCCAGCAGGGACTACAACGGCCTTAACACCGGGGAGCTGTTTTTT	CASRDYNGLNTGELFF
.	TRBD1	15	TRBJ2-7	TRBV9	TGTGCCAGCAGCGTAGAGGCAGGGGGTTCCTACGAGCAGTACTTC	CASSVEAGGSYEQYF
.	TRBD2	14	TRBJ2-4	TRBV7-2	TGTGCCAGCAGCTTAGGAGCGGGGATGAACATTCAGTACTTC	CASSLGAGMNIQYF
.	TRBD2	17	TRBJ2-2	TRBV24-1	TGTGCCACCAGTGATTCGAGCGGGAGGGGGAACACCGGGGAGCTGTTTTTT	CATSDSSGRGNTGELFF
.	TRBD1	15	TRBJ1-2	TRBV3-1/TRBV3-2	TGTGCCAGCAGCCTGCGTGAGGGACAGAACTATGGCTACACCTTC	CASSLREGQNYGYTF
.	.	13	TRBJ1-4	TRBV29-1	TGCAGCGTTTCGGTGAGCTTTCCCGAAAAACTGTTTTTT	CSVSVSFPEKLFF
.	.	18	TRBJ2-6	TRBV7-3	TGTGCCAGCAGCTTAAGTGGGGGCCGGAGCTCTGGGGCCAACGTCCTGACTTTC	CASSLSGGRSSGANVLTF
.	.	13	TRBJ2-1	TRBV7-3	TGTGCCAGCAGCTTAGGACGGGAAAATGAGCAGTTCTTC	CASSLGRENEQFF
once	TRBD1	16	TRBJ1-5	TRBV19	TGTGCCAGTAGTATTCGGGGACAGGGGTTAGGTCAGCCCCAGCATTTT	CASSIRGQGLGQPQHF
.	TRBD1	16	TRBJ1-2	TRBV6-5	TGTGCCAGCAGTTACTCGGGGGGACAGGTGATCTATGGCTACACCTTC	CASSYSGGQVIYGYTF